Listed below are T cell receptor beta chains from one sample, sequenced in a study of shared clonotypes between healthy human individuals. Assay: immunoSEQ multiplex PCR; the TCRdb copy retains only in-frame clones and omits some. The table includes roughly 2,000,000 clones, over 85% detected once. The sample was naive CD8+ T cells from PBMCs. The origin of the receptors is a young man in good health. Some clones in this sample may be carry-over from other donors' samples. Both conserved end residues are part of each CDR3. Each record gives: CDR3 DNA, CDR3 protein, V gene, D gene, clone size, J gene. D genes are given only for firm matches. Only part of the rows carry a size: once, few, many, or a class if the clone is expanded.

CDR3nt: TGTGCCAGCAGCTCGGACTACTTTGAAGCTTTCTTT
CDR3aa: CASSSDYFEAFF
v_gene: TRBV2
d_gene: .
abundance: .
j_gene: TRBJ1-1

CDR3nt: TGTGCCAGCAGCGTATCCGATCTGCCGCGAGAAAAACTGTTTTTT
CDR3aa: CASSVSDLPREKLFF
v_gene: TRBV9
d_gene: .
abundance: .
j_gene: TRBJ1-4

CDR3nt: TGTGCCAGCAGCCCGAATTGGGGGGGCCAGTACTTC
CDR3aa: CASSPNWGGQYF
v_gene: TRBV7-9
d_gene: .
abundance: .
j_gene: TRBJ2-4

CDR3nt: TGTGCCAGCAGGGAGACAGGGAATCGAGACTATGGCTACACCTTC
CDR3aa: CASRETGNRDYGYTF
v_gene: TRBV7-9
d_gene: TRBD1
abundance: .
j_gene: TRBJ1-2

CDR3nt: TGTGCCAGCAGCTCCTCTACTTTGCACCCTGGGGCCAACGTCCTGACTTTC
CDR3aa: CASSSSTLHPGANVLTF
v_gene: TRBV7-9
d_gene: .
abundance: once
j_gene: TRBJ2-6

CDR3nt: TGTGCCAGCAGCTATACTAGGCCCCCAAACCCCGAGCAGTACTTC
CDR3aa: CASSYTRPPNPEQYF
v_gene: TRBV11-2
d_gene: .
abundance: .
j_gene: TRBJ2-7

CDR3nt: TGTGCCAGCAGTAGGACAAGCGGTGGACTCTACGAGCAGTACTTC
CDR3aa: CASSRTSGGLYEQYF
v_gene: TRBV27
d_gene: .
abundance: once
j_gene: TRBJ2-7

CDR3nt: TGTGCCAGCAGTTTTTCCCCGACTAGCGGGAGGGCTAGCTCCTACGAGCAGTACTTC
CDR3aa: CASSFSPTSGRASSYEQYF
v_gene: TRBV27
d_gene: TRBD2
abundance: .
j_gene: TRBJ2-7

CDR3nt: TGTGCCAGTAGCCAGCCCCTGGGCTCTGGTTACGACGAGCAGTACTTC
CDR3aa: CASSQPLGSGYDEQYF
v_gene: TRBV19
d_gene: .
abundance: once
j_gene: TRBJ2-7

CDR3nt: TGTGCCAGCAGCGAGGGACAGGGGGATGGCTACACCTTC
CDR3aa: CASSEGQGDGYTF
v_gene: TRBV7-9
d_gene: TRBD1
abundance: .
j_gene: TRBJ1-2

CDR3nt: TGTGCCAGCAGCCAGCGGACAGGGGCAGAAACAGATACGCAGTATTTT
CDR3aa: CASSQRTGAETDTQYF
v_gene: TRBV11-3
d_gene: TRBD1
abundance: .
j_gene: TRBJ2-3

CDR3nt: TGTGCCAGCAGCGCGGGACTAGCAAACGAGCAGTTCTTC
CDR3aa: CASSAGLANEQFF
v_gene: TRBV7-3
d_gene: TRBD2
abundance: .
j_gene: TRBJ2-1

CDR3nt: TGTGCCAGTAGTATAGATCAAAGAGGGAACTATGGCTACACCTTC
CDR3aa: CASSIDQRGNYGYTF
v_gene: TRBV19
d_gene: .
abundance: .
j_gene: TRBJ1-2

CDR3nt: TGTGCCAGCGTACAGGGGGCGTATAGCAATCAGCCCCAGCATTTT
CDR3aa: CASVQGAYSNQPQHF
v_gene: TRBV28
d_gene: TRBD1
abundance: .
j_gene: TRBJ1-5

CDR3nt: TGTGCCAGTAGTGACCTAGGCGGGTACACTGAAGCTTTCTTT
CDR3aa: CASSDLGGYTEAFF
v_gene: TRBV19
d_gene: .
abundance: .
j_gene: TRBJ1-1

CDR3nt: TGTGCCAGTAGTATAGTATTTGAGGATAATGAAAAACTGTTTTTT
CDR3aa: CASSIVFEDNEKLFF
v_gene: TRBV19
d_gene: .
abundance: .
j_gene: TRBJ1-4

CDR3nt: TGCGCCAGCAGCTCTCACCCGGGACAGGGGAATGAAAAACTGTTTTTT
CDR3aa: CASSSHPGQGNEKLFF
v_gene: TRBV4-1
d_gene: TRBD1
abundance: .
j_gene: TRBJ1-4

CDR3nt: TGTGCCAGCAGCCTGACTAGCGGTGCCTACGAGCAGTACTTC
CDR3aa: CASSLTSGAYEQYF
v_gene: TRBV7-3
d_gene: TRBD2
abundance: .
j_gene: TRBJ2-7

CDR3nt: TGCGCCAGCAGCTTGAAGACCAGTTTGTACACAGATACGCAGTATTTT
CDR3aa: CASSLKTSLYTDTQYF
v_gene: TRBV5-1
d_gene: .
abundance: .
j_gene: TRBJ2-3

CDR3nt: TGTGCCAGCAGTGACCTCGGACAGGGAATGTATGGCTACACCTTC
CDR3aa: CASSDLGQGMYGYTF
v_gene: TRBV2
d_gene: TRBD1
abundance: .
j_gene: TRBJ1-2

CDR3nt: TGTGCCAGCAGCGAGACAGGCTTGAACACTGAAGCTTTCTTT
CDR3aa: CASSETGLNTEAFF
v_gene: TRBV9
d_gene: .
abundance: .
j_gene: TRBJ1-1

CDR3nt: TGTGCCAGCAGAGGGGGCCCGGGACAGGGGGCCTACGAGCAGTACTTC
CDR3aa: CASRGGPGQGAYEQYF
v_gene: TRBV11-2
d_gene: TRBD1
abundance: .
j_gene: TRBJ2-7

CDR3nt: TGTGCCAGCAGCTTAGGACAGGGGGTCAGTTTCTCCTACGAGCAGTACTTC
CDR3aa: CASSLGQGVSFSYEQYF
v_gene: TRBV11-2
d_gene: TRBD1
abundance: .
j_gene: TRBJ2-7

CDR3nt: TGTGCCAGCAGCCCGGGACTAGCGGGAGGGCCTCTCTACAATGAGCAGTTCTTC
CDR3aa: CASSPGLAGGPLYNEQFF
v_gene: TRBV7-9
d_gene: TRBD2
abundance: .
j_gene: TRBJ2-1

CDR3nt: TGTGCCAGCAGACCCCGGGACAACCCCTACGAGCAGTACTTC
CDR3aa: CASRPRDNPYEQYF
v_gene: TRBV28
d_gene: .
abundance: .
j_gene: TRBJ2-7

CDR3nt: TGTGCCAGTAGTCCAGAGGGGACAGGTTCGCAGTATTTT
CDR3aa: CASSPEGTGSQYF
v_gene: TRBV19
d_gene: TRBD1
abundance: .
j_gene: TRBJ2-3

CDR3nt: TGTGCCAGCAGCTCACGGACTAGCGGGAGTAGAGATACGCAGTATTTT
CDR3aa: CASSSRTSGSRDTQYF
v_gene: TRBV7-3
d_gene: TRBD2
abundance: .
j_gene: TRBJ2-3

CDR3nt: TGTGCCACCACAGGGGGCGCCTCGGTCTACAATGAGCAGTTCTTC
CDR3aa: CATTGGASVYNEQFF
v_gene: TRBV2
d_gene: TRBD1
abundance: .
j_gene: TRBJ2-1

CDR3nt: TGCGCCAGCAGCCACGCCCGACAGGGGGGGTACAATGAGCAGTTCTTC
CDR3aa: CASSHARQGGYNEQFF
v_gene: TRBV5-1
d_gene: TRBD1
abundance: .
j_gene: TRBJ2-1

CDR3nt: TGTGCCAGCAGTTACCGACAGGGGGACACCGGGGAGCTGTTTTTT
CDR3aa: CASSYRQGDTGELFF
v_gene: TRBV27
d_gene: TRBD1
abundance: .
j_gene: TRBJ2-2

CDR3nt: TGTGCCAGCAGCCCTTCGGGAGGGAGTGGCCAAGAGACCCAGTACTTC
CDR3aa: CASSPSGGSGQETQYF
v_gene: TRBV7-3
d_gene: TRBD2
abundance: .
j_gene: TRBJ2-5

CDR3nt: TGTGCCAGCAGCCCTCGGGGGAGAAACACCGGGGAGCTGTTTTTT
CDR3aa: CASSPRGRNTGELFF
v_gene: TRBV11-3
d_gene: .
abundance: .
j_gene: TRBJ2-2

CDR3nt: TGTGCCAGCAGCTTAGGACAGGGGAGTTCACCCCTCCACTTT
CDR3aa: CASSLGQGSSPLHF
v_gene: TRBV7-9
d_gene: TRBD1
abundance: .
j_gene: TRBJ1-6

CDR3nt: TGTGCCAGTAGGGGCAGGGAAGAGTTCTTC
CDR3aa: CASRGREEFF
v_gene: TRBV19
d_gene: .
abundance: .
j_gene: TRBJ2-1

CDR3nt: TGCGCCAGCAGCCAACTCCCGGGACCCACCTACGAGCAGTACTTC
CDR3aa: CASSQLPGPTYEQYF
v_gene: TRBV4-3
d_gene: .
abundance: .
j_gene: TRBJ2-7

CDR3nt: TGCGCCAGCAGCAGCCGACCAGCCGACGAGCAGTACTTC
CDR3aa: CASSSRPADEQYF
v_gene: TRBV5-1
d_gene: .
abundance: .
j_gene: TRBJ2-7

CDR3nt: TGCGCCAGCAGCCCGCTAGCGGGAGGGCCGTACAATGAGCAGTTCTTC
CDR3aa: CASSPLAGGPYNEQFF
v_gene: TRBV4-1
d_gene: TRBD2
abundance: .
j_gene: TRBJ2-1

CDR3nt: TGTGCCAGCGAGGACAGCTCCTACGAGCAGTACTTC
CDR3aa: CASEDSSYEQYF
v_gene: TRBV6-5
d_gene: .
abundance: .
j_gene: TRBJ2-7

CDR3nt: TGCGCCAGCTCATTTGGATTGAGAGAAAAACTGTTTTTT
CDR3aa: CASSFGLREKLFF
v_gene: TRBV5-1
d_gene: .
abundance: .
j_gene: TRBJ1-4

CDR3nt: TGCCTCTACCAGGGATTGAATATTGAAGCTTTCTTT
CDR3aa: CLYQGLNIEAFF
v_gene: TRBV25-1
d_gene: .
abundance: .
j_gene: TRBJ1-1

CDR3nt: TGTGCCTGGAGTGTAGATGGCGAAGTTAATGAAAAACTGTTTTTT
CDR3aa: CAWSVDGEVNEKLFF
v_gene: TRBV30
d_gene: .
abundance: .
j_gene: TRBJ1-4

CDR3nt: TGTGCCAGCAGCCCCCGTCACACTAGTTCCAAAAACATTCAGTACTTC
CDR3aa: CASSPRHTSSKNIQYF
v_gene: TRBV14
d_gene: .
abundance: .
j_gene: TRBJ2-4

CDR3nt: TGTGCCAGCAGTCCAACCGGACGGCCGTACACTGAAGCTTTCTTT
CDR3aa: CASSPTGRPYTEAFF
v_gene: TRBV27
d_gene: .
abundance: .
j_gene: TRBJ1-1

CDR3nt: TGTGCCATCAGAGGGGGATCCTACGAGCAGTACTTC
CDR3aa: CAIRGGSYEQYF
v_gene: TRBV10-3
d_gene: .
abundance: .
j_gene: TRBJ2-7

CDR3nt: TGTGCCAGCAGCTTACTAGCGGGATCTTTCAATGAGCAGTTCTTC
CDR3aa: CASSLLAGSFNEQFF
v_gene: TRBV7-2
d_gene: TRBD2
abundance: .
j_gene: TRBJ2-1